This entry concerns a single T cell receptor (beta chain). This sample was included in a study of long-term antiretroviral therapy in people with HIV. This CDR3 has 18 residues. In germline, CDR1 is ENHRY, CDR2 SYGVKD. Deletions cut 3 bases from V and 1 base from J, with 16 bases between. They ran version v3.0 of the immunoSEQ assay at survey level. Profiled with immunoSEQ multiplex PCR; TCRdb holds only in-frame clones, not every one. Of 25,000 to 30,000 clones listed, 95% are singletons. This sequence was found in a man aged 25-40 years with HIV. The rearrangement links TRBV10-3 to TRBJ2-6; TRBD1 might be the D (5 bases). The input for sequencing was unsorted PBMCs, taken 5.3 years after starting antiretroviral therapy. The DNA of the CDR3 is TGTGCCATCAGTGACGGACACCCTTCGGTATCTGGGGCCAACGTCCTGACTTTC. Its translation: CAISDGHPSVSGANVLTF.